The clone carrying this T cell receptor beta chain was seen at least ten times. The target antigen is unknown. This entry comes from a study of T cells in Graves' hyperthyroidism and ophthalmopathy. This CDR3 has 14 amino acids. The V gene's germline CDR1 is MDHEN and CDR2 SYDVKM. The V segment lost 6 bases and the J segment 8 bases; nucleotides outside the gene matches: 9. Amplified TCR beta CDR3 regions came from RNA transcripts. The HTBI primer set drove a first-round RT-PCR of the TCR CDR3. Via MiXCR, TCRdb re-called the multiplex PCR reads, giving one row per CDR3 protein. The data hold about 610,000 distinct CDR3 sequences, with around 15% observed a single time. The study's findings and limits: Progression to ophthalmopathy was predicted a median of approximately seven months early.

V and J are TRBV28 and TRBJ2-4; 8 bases fit TRBD1. Sequences were obtained from blood. This TCR came from a woman aged 40 to 50 with Graves' ophthalmopathy. The CDR3 DNA sequence: TGTGCCAGCAGCCGCGACAGGGGAGGAGACATTCAGTACTTC. It encodes CASSRDRGGDIQYF.